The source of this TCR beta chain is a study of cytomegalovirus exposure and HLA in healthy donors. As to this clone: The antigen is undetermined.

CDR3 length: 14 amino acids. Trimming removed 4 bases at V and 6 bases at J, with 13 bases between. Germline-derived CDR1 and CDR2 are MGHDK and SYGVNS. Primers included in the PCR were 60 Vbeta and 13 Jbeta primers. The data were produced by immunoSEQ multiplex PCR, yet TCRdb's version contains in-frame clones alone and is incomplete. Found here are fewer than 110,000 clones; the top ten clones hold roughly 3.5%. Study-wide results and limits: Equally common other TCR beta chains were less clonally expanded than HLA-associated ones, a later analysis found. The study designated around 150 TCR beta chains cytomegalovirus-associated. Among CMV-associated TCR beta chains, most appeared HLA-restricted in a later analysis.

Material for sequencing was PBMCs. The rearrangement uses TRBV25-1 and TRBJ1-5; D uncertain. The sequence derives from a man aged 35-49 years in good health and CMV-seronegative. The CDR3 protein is CASSGSGVGQPQHF. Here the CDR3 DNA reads TGTGCCAGCAGTGGTTCCGGGGTGGGTCAGCCCCAGCATTTT.